This TCR beta chain was sequenced in a study of human T cells and chemical hapten exposure. Study information: TCR yields per sample varied mostly from small pooled library volume differences.

The time point denotes: patch test 2, 6 weeks after DPC sensitization. Noted treatment: therapeutic diphenylcyclopropenone sensitization with weekly scalp DPC. The table lists this clonotype with many counts. TCRdb fed the RACE reads into MiXCR, producing one record per CDR3 protein. The sample comprises a few hundred thousand distinct CDR3 sequences, about 6% of which are singletons, and around 6.1% rests with the top ten. V was cut by 5 bases and J by 9 bases, with 14 bases left in between. The CDR3 is 14 residues long. Germline V gives CDR1 SEHNR, CDR2 FQNEAQ (reference sequence). The sequencing used whole blood, collected in connection with sensitization to the hapten diphenylcyclopropenone (DPC). The receptor was derived from a young woman with alopecia areata. Some clones in this sample may be carry-over from other donors' samples. The chain joins TRBV7-9 to TRBJ1-6, with D uncertain. DNA for the CDR3: TGTGCCAGCAGCCCCGCTTTGAGTATTTCACCCCTCCACTTT. This translates into CASSPALSISPLHF.